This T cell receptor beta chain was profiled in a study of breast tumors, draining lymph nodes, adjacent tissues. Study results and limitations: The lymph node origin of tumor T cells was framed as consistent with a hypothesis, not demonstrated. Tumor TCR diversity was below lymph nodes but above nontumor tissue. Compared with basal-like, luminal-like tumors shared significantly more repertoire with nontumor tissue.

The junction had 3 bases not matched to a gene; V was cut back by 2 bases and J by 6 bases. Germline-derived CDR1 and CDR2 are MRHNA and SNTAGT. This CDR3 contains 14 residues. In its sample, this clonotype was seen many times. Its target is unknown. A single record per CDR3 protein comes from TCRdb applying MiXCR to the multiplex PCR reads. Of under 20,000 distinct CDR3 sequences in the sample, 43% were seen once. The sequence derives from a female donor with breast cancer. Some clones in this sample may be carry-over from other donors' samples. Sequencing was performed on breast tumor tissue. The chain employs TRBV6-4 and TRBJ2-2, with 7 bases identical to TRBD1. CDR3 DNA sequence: TGTGCCAGCAGTGACGACAGGGTGGCCGGGGAGCTGTTTTTT. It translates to CASSDDRVAGELFF.